Each of the 27 T cell receptor beta chains below was sequenced from the same sample in a study of T cell responses to AZD1222 COVID-19 vaccine. Clones were sequenced by immunoSEQ multiplex PCR, and TCRdb holds only the in-frame ones, with some missing. The sample shows tens of thousands of clones, over 75% of them seen only once. The input for sequencing was peripheral blood, taken on day 0 of AZD1222 vaccination. The receptor source for this set is an adult in good health.

The chain carries TRBV11-3 and TRBJ2-3, with 14 bases that match TRBD2. The V gene's germline CDR1 is SGHNT and CDR2 YENEEA. Germline trimming cut 5 bases from V and 5 bases from J; bases unmatched to any gene: 6. The length of the CDR3 is 16 residues. The CDR3: CASSLGLAGGKDTQYF. In DNA form, the CDR3 reads TGTGCCAGCAGCCTCGGACTAGCGGGGGGAAAAGATACGCAGTATTTT. Together with reference TRBV11-3 and TRBJ2-3, the CDR3 gives the full variable domain: EAGVVQSPRYKIIEKKQPVAFWCNPISGHNTLYWYLQNLGQGPELLIRYENEEAVDDSQLPKDRFSAERLKGVDSTLKIQPAELGDSAVYLCASSLGLAGGKDTQYFGPGTRLTVL.

This chain joins TRBV24-1 and TRBJ2-5; a weak D match, TRBD1 (6 bases). Trimming removed 5 bases from V and 9 bases from J, with 12 bases in between. The CDR3 is 12 amino acids. Looked up from germline, CDR1 is KGHDR and CDR2 is SFDVKD. This CDR3 reads CATSVSRGPQYF. The CDR3 DNA reads TGTGCCACCAGTGTGAGCAGGGGTCCCCAGTACTTC.

This chain's CDR3 is CASSIRRNRDTQYF. The CDR3 coding sequence is TGTGCCAGTAGTATAAGACGGAACCGGGATACGCAGTATTTT. The chain combines TRBV19 with TRBJ2-3; D not certain. Trimming took off 2 bases at V and 6 bases at J, with 12 bases between the two ends. The CDR3 covers 14 residues. In germline, CDR1 is LNHDA, CDR2 SQIVND (reference sequence).

For the CDR3, the DNA is TGCAGTGCTAGTGCAGGGAGTTATGGCTACACCTTC. This sequence encodes CSASAGSYGYTF. The V and J genes are TRBV20-1 and TRBJ1-2; D perhaps matches TRBD1 (5 bases). V dropped 3 bases and J dropped 5 bases, with 10 bases sitting between them. Germline V gives CDR1 DFQATT, CDR2 SNEGSKA (reference sequence). The CDR3 has 12 amino acids.

The CDR3 sequence: CAWSTGANVLTF. The CDR3 nucleotides are TGTGCCTGGAGTACTGGGGCCAACGTCCTGACTTTC. This chain joins TRBV30 and TRBJ2-6; no definite D call. The V end lost 2 bases, the J end lost 2 bases, and 1 base lay between the germline ends. CDR1 and CDR2 (germline): GTSNPN, SVGIG (reference sequence). This CDR3 is 12 amino acids long.

The chain employs TRBV27 and TRBJ2-5; 7 bases fit TRBD1. J lost 0 bases, V lost 5 bases, and 9 bases had no gene match. There are 16 residues in the CDR3. In germline, CDR1 is MNHEY, CDR2 SMNVEV (reference sequence). CDR3 nucleotide sequence: TGTGCCAGCAGTCCCCGACAGGGCGGGTACCAAGAGACCCAGTACTTC. Protein: CASSPRQGGYQETQYF.

The chain carries TRBV7-9 and TRBJ2-3; D unresolved. The CDR3 spans 14 residues. The V and J ends lost 2 bases and 6 bases respectively, with 12 bases between them. CDR1 is SEHNR, CDR2 FQNEAQ, per germline (reference sequence). This CDR3 is CASSLSTGWDTQYF. In DNA, the CDR3 is TGTGCCAGCAGCTTATCTACTGGGTGGGATACGCAGTATTTT.

J is TRBJ1-1 and V is TRBV6-5; no clear D. Germline CDR1 and CDR2: MNHEY and SVGAGI. The germline V and J ends were trimmed by 6 bases and 0 bases, with 8 bases remaining between them. The CDR3 is made up of 13 amino acids. CDR3 sequence reads: CASSSDLNTEAFF. The DNA for the CDR3 is TGTGCCAGCAGCTCCGATCTGAACACTGAAGCTTTCTTT.

The J gene is TRBJ2-1, the V gene TRBV9, with 8 positions matching TRBD1. CDR1 and CDR2 from the germline V gene are SGDLS and YYNGEE. CDR3 length: 13 residues. Germline trimming cut 5 bases from V and 6 bases from J; bases unmatched to any gene: 4. The CDR3 DNA sequence: TGTGCCAGCAGAGGACAGGGTAGCAATGAGCAGTTCTTC. Translated, it gives CASRGQGSNEQFF.

The chain has TRBV4-1 and TRBJ1-6; D is unresolved. The CDR3 contains 14 residues. Germline loops: CDR1 MGHRA, CDR2 YSYEKL. V lost 0 bases and J 6 bases, leaving 6 bases between the germline ends. The DNA of the CDR3 is TGCGCCAGCAGCCAAGAAGGCAGTAATTCACCCCTCCACTTT. Translation gives CASSQEGSNSPLHF.

V is TRBV5-8 and J is TRBJ1-5, with 8 bases fitting TRBD1. The CDR3 loop spans 14 amino acids. Germline CDR1 reads SGHTS; CDR2 reads YDEGEE. V was clipped by 5 bases and J by 6 bases; unmatched bases: 7. CDR3 nucleotides: TGTGCCAGCAGTTCCGGACAGGGTGTTCAGCCCCAGCATTTT. Translating gives CASSSGQGVQPQHF. Together with reference TRBV5-8 and TRBJ1-5, the CDR3 gives the full variable domain: EAGVTQSPTHLIKTRGQQATLRCSPISGHTSVYWYQQALGLGLQFLLWYDEGEERNRGNFPPRFSGRQFPNYSSELNVNALELEDSALYLCASSSGQGVQPQHFGDGTRLSIL.

This chain uses TRBV28 with TRBJ1-2; TRBD1 might be the D (6 bases). Trimming stripped 3 bases from V and 8 bases from J, with 10 bases between. The CDR3 spans 12 residues. CDR1 MDHEN and CDR2 SYDVKM come from the germline V gene. This chain's CDR3 is CASSLTGAGYTF. As DNA, the CDR3 is TGTGCCAGCAGTTTGACGGGGGCCGGCTACACCTTC.

V usage is TRBV4-3 and J usage is TRBJ2-2; the D gene is possibly TRBD1 (5 bases). V lost 1 base and J lost 2, with 8 bases in between. The length of the CDR3 is 15 residues. CDR1 and CDR2 (germline): LGHNA, YSLEER. DNA for the CDR3: TGCGCCAGCAGCCAAGGCAGGGTAAACACCGGGGAGCTGTTTTTT. This codes for CASSQGRVNTGELFF.

The J gene is TRBJ1-1, the V gene TRBV27; D remains ambiguous. In germline, CDR1 is MNHEY, CDR2 SMNVEV (reference sequence). The CDR3 sequence is 14 residues long. V gave up 2 bases and J gave up 4 bases, with 11 bases separating them. CDR3 region: CASSLLKTSTEAFF. CDR3 DNA: TGTGCCAGCAGTTTACTCAAAACGAGCACTGAAGCTTTCTTT.

Written as DNA, the CDR3 is TGTGCCAGCAGCCAAGTTGTCGGACTTGACGATGGACAGCCCCAGCATTTT. It encodes CASSQVVGLDDGQPQHF. This chain links TRBV4-2 with TRBJ1-5; no reliable D call. Germline assignment: CDR1 LGHNA and CDR2 YNFKEQ. Trimming stripped 1 base from V and 7 bases from J, with 20 bases between. This CDR3 contains 17 residues.

V gene TRBV28 combines with J gene TRBJ1-1; D is uncertain. Between the trimmed V and J ends, which lost 2 bases and 1 base, there was a span of 11 bases. Per germline, CDR1 MDHEN and CDR2 SYDVKM. The CDR3 length is 15 residues. This CDR3 is CASSLRTDGNTEAFF. CDR3 nucleotide sequence: TGTGCCAGCAGTTTAAGGACGGACGGGAACACTGAAGCTTTCTTT. Supplemented by reference TRBV28 and TRBJ1-1, the full variable domain reads DVKVTQSSRYLVKRTGEKVFLECVQDMDHENMFWYRQDPGLGLRLIYFSYDVKMKEKGDIPEGYSVSREKKERFSLILESASTNQTSMYLCASSLRTDGNTEAFFGQGTRLTVV.

The rearrangement joins TRBV7-3 to TRBJ2-1; the match to TRBD1 covers 8 bases. The CDR3 totals 14 residues. Germline-derived CDR1 and CDR2 are SGHTA and FQGTGA. V lost 2 bases and J lost 8; bases outside the gene matches: 5. CDR3 sequence reads: CASSLGVTGDEQFF. CDR3 sequence (DNA): TGTGCCAGCAGCTTAGGGGTGACAGGGGATGAGCAGTTCTTC.

This chain connects TRBV2 to TRBJ1-4; the match to TRBD1 covers 9 bases. Germline V gene lookup returns CDR1 SNHLY and CDR2 FYNNEI. V shed 5 bases and J 5 bases; nucleotides not matched to a gene: 3. The CDR3 runs to 14 residues. CDR3 nucleotides: TGTGCCAGCAGTATCGGGACAGGGAATGAAAAACTGTTTTTT. Protein product: CASSIGTGNEKLFF. The full variable domain, with the rest looked up from reference TRBV2 and TRBJ1-4, is EPEVTQTPSHQVTQMGQEVILRCVPISNHLYFYWYRQILGQKVEFLVSFYNNEISEKSEIFDDQFSVERPDGSNFTLKIRSTKLEDSAMYFCASSIGTGNEKLFFGSGTQLSVL.

This clone was seen only once. This chain connects TRBV19 to TRBJ1-5; D remains ambiguous. This CDR3 has 15 amino acids. V was pared by 2 bases and J by 3 bases, with 11 bases between. CDR1 and CDR2 (germline): LNHDA, SQIVND (reference sequence). The CDR3 nucleotides read TGTGCCAGTAGTATAACCCGACTGACCAATCAGCCCCAGCATTTT. Amino acids: CASSITRLTNQPQHF.

This rearrangement joins TRBV7-2 to TRBJ2-7, with 13 positions matching TRBD2. Trimming at V came to 4 bases and at J to 1 base, leaving 4 bases not matched to a gene. The CDR3 runs to 16 residues. CDR1 and CDR2 (germline): SGHTA, FQGNSA. The CDR3 bases are TGTGCCAGCAGCTCCGGGACTAGCGGGGCGTCCTACGAGCAGTACTTC. Its translation is CASSSGTSGASYEQYF.

The rearrangement links TRBV18 to TRBJ2-5, with D possibly TRBD2 on 5 matching bases. The CDR3 spans 12 residues. With 4 bases removed from V and 7 bases from J, the gap between germline ends came to 10 bases. CDR1 is KGHSH and CDR2 is LQKENI in the germline V gene. The DNA of the CDR3 is TGTGCCAGCTCACGCCCGGCGGGGACCCAGTACTTC. This translates into CASSRPAGTQYF.

The chain joins TRBV3-1 (or the pseudogene TRBV3-2) to TRBJ1-2; 9 nucleotides agree with TRBD1. With V trimmed by 7 bases and J by 8 bases, 14 bases remained unmatched. This CDR3 is built from 15 residues. Germline V gene sequence: CDR1 LGHDT, CDR2 YNNKEL (reference sequence). The CDR3 region has the DNA TGTGCCAGCAAAGAAGAGGGGGACAGGGCAGGAGGCTACACCTTC. Amino acids: CASKEEGDRAGGYTF.

This clone was seen a single time. This chain joins TRBV9 and TRBJ1-5; 10 nucleotides agree with TRBD1. Germline V gene lookup returns CDR1 SGDLS and CDR2 YYNGEE. The length of the CDR3 is 15 residues. V dropped 4 bases and J dropped 5; count of bases not matched to a gene: 6. CDR3 DNA: TGTGCCAGCAGCACCGGACAGGGGGGAGATCAGCCCCAGCATTTT. Translation: CASSTGQGGDQPQHF.

The gene calls are TRBV5-6 and TRBJ1-3; the D is unclear. The CDR3 runs 11 residues. Germline CDR1 is SGHDT and CDR2 is YYEEEE. Trimming removed 8 bases at V and 8 bases at J, with 11 bases between. The chain's CDR3 is CASNFRDTIYF. DNA of the CDR3: TGTGCCAGTAACTTTCGGGACACCATATATTTT.

This rearrangement joins TRBV28 to TRBJ1-2; D not certain. The CDR3 contains 15 residues. V lost 1 base to trimming and J lost 8 bases, with 17 bases between them. Germline CDR1 is MDHEN and CDR2 is SYDVKM. CDR3: CASSLSGFGREGYTF. The CDR3 coding sequence is TGTGCCAGCAGTTTATCGGGCTTTGGAAGGGAGGGCTACACCTTC.

The J gene is TRBJ1-4, the V gene TRBV7-9; a weak D match, TRBD1 (5 bases). The CDR3 spans 14 residues. Germline lookup yields CDR1 SEHNR and CDR2 FQNEAQ (reference sequence). Trimming removed 5 bases from V and 12 bases from J, with 19 bases in between. The DNA for the CDR3 is TGTGCCAGCAGCGGATCCGGGACTGGGGGGGAACTGTTTTTT. Translation: CASSGSGTGGELFF.

This clone was seen more than once but under ten times. The chain uses TRBV28 and TRBJ2-5; D gene unclear. CDR3 size: 14 residues. The V end was cut by 6 bases, the J end by 1 base, with 12 bases between. Germline V gene sequence: CDR1 MDHEN, CDR2 SYDVKM. The CDR3 loop reads CASSFDTAQETQYF. CDR3 DNA sequence: TGTGCCAGCAGCTTTGACACAGCCCAAGAGACCCAGTACTTC. Full variable domain (rest looked up from reference TRBV28 and TRBJ2-5): DVKVTQSSRYLVKRTGEKVFLECVQDMDHENMFWYRQDPGLGLRLIYFSYDVKMKEKGDIPEGYSVSREKKERFSLILESASTNQTSMYLCASSFDTAQETQYFGPGTRLLVL.